This TCR beta chain derives from a study of blood T cell repertoires in COVID-19. Across the study: From T cells, B-cell-depleted T cells, or PBMCs came the material, which was cDNA or gDNA.

This CDR3 has 14 amino acids. V dropped 7 bases and J dropped 9; count of bases not matched to a gene: 11. The V gene's germline CDR1 is MNHEY and CDR2 SVGAGI. In the original processing: Reference gene primers were amplified, and this amplification served to estimate nucleated cell counts. The repertoire was sequenced with immunoSEQ multiplex PCR; TCRdb's copy has only in-frame clones and lacks some. V and J calls and clone size are copied from that table; D and trimming were computed from the DNA. Here the sample spans more than 150,000 clones, 84% being singletons. The V gene is TRBV6-5, the J gene TRBJ1-5; 8 nucleotides agree with TRBD1. Sample: peripheral blood. The receptor's source is a human donor in a cohort sampled during active COVID-19. The CDR3 nucleotides read TGTGCCAGCAAGGGGAACAGGGGGGAGAGGCCCCAGCATTTT. Amino acids: CASKGNRGERPQHF.